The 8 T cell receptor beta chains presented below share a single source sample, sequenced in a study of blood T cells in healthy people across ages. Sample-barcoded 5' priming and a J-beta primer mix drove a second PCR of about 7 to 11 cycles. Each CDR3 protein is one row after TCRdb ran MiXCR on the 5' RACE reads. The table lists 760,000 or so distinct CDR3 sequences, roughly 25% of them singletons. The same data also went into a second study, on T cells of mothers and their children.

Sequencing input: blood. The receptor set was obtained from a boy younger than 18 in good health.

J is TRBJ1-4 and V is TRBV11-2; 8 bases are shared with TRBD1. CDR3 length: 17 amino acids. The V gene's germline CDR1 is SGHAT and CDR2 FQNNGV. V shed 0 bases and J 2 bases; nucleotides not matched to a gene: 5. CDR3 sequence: CASSLDPTGGTNEKLFF. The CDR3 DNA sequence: TGTGCCAGCAGCTTAGACCCAACAGGGGGGACTAATGAAAAACTGTTTTTT.

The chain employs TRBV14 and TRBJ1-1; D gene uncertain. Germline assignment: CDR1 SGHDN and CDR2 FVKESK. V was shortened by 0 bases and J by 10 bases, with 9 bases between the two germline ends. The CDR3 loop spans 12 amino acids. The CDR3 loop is CASSQEGRRAFF. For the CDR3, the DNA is TGTGCCAGCAGCCAAGAGGGGAGAAGAGCTTTCTTT.

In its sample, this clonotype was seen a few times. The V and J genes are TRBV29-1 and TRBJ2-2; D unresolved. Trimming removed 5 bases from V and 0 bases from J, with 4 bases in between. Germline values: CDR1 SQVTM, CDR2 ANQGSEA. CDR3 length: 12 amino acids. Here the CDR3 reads CSVPSNTGELFF. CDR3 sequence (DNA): TGCAGCGTTCCTTCGAACACCGGGGAGCTGTTTTTT.

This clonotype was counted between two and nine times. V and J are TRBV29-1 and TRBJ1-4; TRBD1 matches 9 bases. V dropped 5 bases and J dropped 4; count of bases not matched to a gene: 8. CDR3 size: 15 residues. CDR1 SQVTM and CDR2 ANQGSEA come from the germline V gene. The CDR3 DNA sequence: TGCAGCGTTTCCCTCGGGACAGGGATTAATGAAAAACTGTTTTTT. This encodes CSVSLGTGINEKLFF.

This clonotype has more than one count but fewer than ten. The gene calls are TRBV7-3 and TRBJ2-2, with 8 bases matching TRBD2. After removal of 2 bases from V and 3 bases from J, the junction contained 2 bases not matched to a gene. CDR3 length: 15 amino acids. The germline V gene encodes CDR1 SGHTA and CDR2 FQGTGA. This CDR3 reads CASSLYGGDTGELFF. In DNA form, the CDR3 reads TGTGCCAGCAGCTTATACGGGGGGGACACCGGGGAGCTGTTTTTT. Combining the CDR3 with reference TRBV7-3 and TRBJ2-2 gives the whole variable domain GAGVSQTPSNKVTEKGKYVELRCDPISGHTALYWYRQSLGQGPEFLIYFQGTGAADDSGLPNDRFFAVRPEGSVSTLKIQRTERGDSAVYLCASSLYGGDTGELFFGEGSRLTVL.

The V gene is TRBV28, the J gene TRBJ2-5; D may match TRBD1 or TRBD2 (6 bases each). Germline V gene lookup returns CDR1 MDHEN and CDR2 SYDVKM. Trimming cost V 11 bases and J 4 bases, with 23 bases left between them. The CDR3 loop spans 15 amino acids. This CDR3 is CACSYNLRGGETQYF. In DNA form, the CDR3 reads TGTGCCTGCTCCTATAATCTCAGGGGAGGAGAGACCCAGTACTTC.

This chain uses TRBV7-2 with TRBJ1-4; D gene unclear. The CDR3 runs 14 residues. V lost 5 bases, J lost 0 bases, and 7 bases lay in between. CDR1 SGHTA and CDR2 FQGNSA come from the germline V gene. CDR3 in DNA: TGTGCCAGCAGCCGTTTTGCAACTAATGAAAAACTGTTTTTT. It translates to CASSRFATNEKLFF. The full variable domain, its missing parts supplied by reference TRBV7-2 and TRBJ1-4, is GAGVSQSPSNKVTEKGKDVELRCDPISGHTALYWYRQSLGQGLEFLIYFQGNSAPDKSGLPSDRFSAERTGGSVSTLTIQRTQQEDSAVYLCASSRFATNEKLFFGSGTQLSVL.

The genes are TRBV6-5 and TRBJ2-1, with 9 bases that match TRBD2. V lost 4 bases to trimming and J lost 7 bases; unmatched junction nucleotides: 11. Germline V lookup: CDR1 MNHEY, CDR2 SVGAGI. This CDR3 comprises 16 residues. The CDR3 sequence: CASSSRRRTSANEQFF. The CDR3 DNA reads TGTGCCAGCAGTTCCCGGCGGAGGACTAGCGCGAATGAGCAGTTCTTC.